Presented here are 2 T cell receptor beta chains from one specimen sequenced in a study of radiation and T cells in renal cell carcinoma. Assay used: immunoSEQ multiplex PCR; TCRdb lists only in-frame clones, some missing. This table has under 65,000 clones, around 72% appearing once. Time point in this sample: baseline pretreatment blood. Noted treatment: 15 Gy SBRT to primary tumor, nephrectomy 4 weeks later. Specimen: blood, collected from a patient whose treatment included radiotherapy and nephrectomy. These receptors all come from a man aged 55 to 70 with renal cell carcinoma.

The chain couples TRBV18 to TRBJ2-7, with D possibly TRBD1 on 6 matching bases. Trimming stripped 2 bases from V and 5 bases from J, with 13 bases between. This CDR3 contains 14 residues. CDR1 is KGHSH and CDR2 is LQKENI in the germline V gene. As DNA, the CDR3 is TGTGCCAGCTCACCAGGGGGCAGGGTCGACGAGCAGTACTTC. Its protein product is CASSPGGRVDEQYF. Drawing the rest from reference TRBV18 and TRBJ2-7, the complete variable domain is NAGVMQNPRHLVRRRGQEARLRCSPMKGHSHVYWYRQLPEEGLKFMVYLQKENIIDESGMPKERFSAEFPKEGPSILRIQQVVRGDSAAYFCASSPGGRVDEQYFGPGTRLTVT.

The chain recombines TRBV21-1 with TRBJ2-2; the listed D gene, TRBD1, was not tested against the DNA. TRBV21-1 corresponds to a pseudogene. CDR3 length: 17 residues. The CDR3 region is CASSLAPRTANTGELFF. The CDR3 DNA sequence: TGTGCCAGCAGCCTCGCCCCACGGACAGCGAACACCGGGGAGCTGTTTTTT.